A single sample gave rise to the 30 T cell receptor beta chains below, sequenced in a study of T cells after yellow fever vaccination. TCRdb reanalysed the 5' RACE reads using MiXCR and keeps one entry per CDR3 protein. The sample has 200,000 to 300,000 distinct CDR3 sequences, over 6.5% seen once. Sequenced material: CD4+ T cells sorted from PBMCs, taken on the day of the yellow fever booster vaccination. These receptors were collected from a man aged 30 to 45 who received the YFV17D yellow fever vaccine.

This chain uses TRBV19 with TRBJ2-7; D remains ambiguous. Germline values: CDR1 LNHDA, CDR2 SQIVND (reference sequence). The CDR3 loop spans 15 amino acids. With 3 bases removed from V and 5 bases from J, the gap between germline ends came to 17 bases. Written as DNA, the CDR3 is TGTGCCAGTAGTATCAGCCAGCCCAAGAGGAACGAGCAGTACTTC. Translated, it gives CASSISQPKRNEQYF.

This clonotype was detected only a few times. The V call is TRBV4-3, the J call TRBJ1-1; D is undetermined. This CDR3 spans 14 amino acids. Trimming pared 0 bases from V and 5 bases from J, leaving 10 bases between. From germline, CDR1 is LGHNA and CDR2 YSLEER. The CDR3 DNA follows: TGCGCCAGCAGCCAAGATATTAAAGGTACTGAAGCTTTCTTT. This codes for CASSQDIKGTEAFF.

This chain links TRBV20-1 with TRBJ2-2, with TRBD1 matching 7 bases. Germline V gives CDR1 DFQATT, CDR2 SNEGSKA (reference sequence). With V trimmed by 6 bases and J by 0 bases, 7 bases remained unmatched. The CDR3 runs 15 residues. Here the CDR3 reads CSAITGTANTGELFF. CDR3 coding DNA: TGCAGTGCCATTACCGGGACAGCGAACACCGGGGAGCTGTTTTTT.

The V and J genes are TRBV6-1 and TRBJ2-2, with 9 nucleotides matching TRBD2. The junction had 9 bases not matched to a gene; V was cut back by 7 bases and J by 6 bases. The length of the CDR3 is 15 residues. The V gene's germline CDR1 is MNHNS and CDR2 SASEGT. The CDR3 DNA is TGTGCCAGCATAAGAAGGACTAGCGAGGCCGGGGAGCTGTTTTTT. Translating it yields CASIRRTSEAGELFF.

The chain employs TRBV25-1 and TRBJ2-1; D ambiguous. This CDR3 has 14 amino acids. The germline gives CDR1 MGHDK, CDR2 SYGVNS. V dropped 4 bases and J dropped 8 bases, with 15 bases sitting between them. The CDR3 spells CASSVRAQNDEQFF. CDR3 bases: TGTGCCAGCAGTGTCCGGGCTCAAAACGATGAGCAGTTCTTC.

The V and J genes are TRBV20-1 and TRBJ2-3; 11 nucleotides align to TRBD2. This CDR3 comprises 16 residues. The V gene's germline CDR1 is DFQATT and CDR2 SNEGSKA (reference sequence). The CDR3 DNA reads as TGCAATGCCAATCTCTTAGCGGGAGGGCTTGCAGATACGCAGTATTTT. It is translated as CNANLLAGGLADTQYF.

This clonotype was counted at least ten times. The J gene is TRBJ1-1, the V gene TRBV27; D not resolved. V was trimmed by 2 bases and J by 2 bases, leaving 6 bases between them. CDR3 length equals 13 residues. In germline, CDR1 is MNHEY, CDR2 SMNVEV (reference sequence). The CDR3: CASSLRPNTEAFF. Here the CDR3 DNA reads TGTGCCAGCAGTTTAAGGCCAAACACTGAAGCTTTCTTT.

The chain is built from TRBV7-2 and TRBJ1-1; D gene uncertain. V lost 5 bases to trimming and J lost 7 bases, with 11 bases between them. The CDR3 consists of 12 residues. Per germline, CDR1 SGHTA and CDR2 FQGNSA. The CDR3 DNA is TGTGCCAGCAGCCCCGCCGGGCGTGAAGCTTTCTTT. Protein sequence: CASSPAGREAFF.

The V and J genes are TRBV11-2 and TRBJ2-2; D is possibly TRBD1 (5 bases). Germline CDR1 reads SGHAT; CDR2 reads FQNNGV. The CDR3 runs 15 residues. V lost 4 bases and J 1 base, leaving 10 bases between the germline ends. The CDR3 DNA reads TGTGCCAGCAGCTCCTCAGACAGGAACACCGGGGAGCTGTTTTTT. Amino acid sequence: CASSSSDRNTGELFF.

This clonotype has more than one count but fewer than ten. The J gene is TRBJ2-7, the V gene TRBV28; D possibly corresponds to TRBD1 (6 bases). This CDR3 has 14 amino acids. From germline, CDR1 is MDHEN and CDR2 SYDVKM. Trimming took 3 bases from V and 5 from J, leaving 14 bases between them. The CDR3 loop is CASSLGRGFHEQYF. CDR3 nucleotide sequence: TGTGCCAGCAGTTTGGGCAGGGGCTTCCACGAGCAGTACTTC. The complete variable domain, with remaining parts taken from reference TRBV28 and TRBJ2-7, reads DVKVTQSSRYLVKRTGEKVFLECVQDMDHENMFWYRQDPGLGLRLIYFSYDVKMKEKGDIPEGYSVSREKKERFSLILESASTNQTSMYLCASSLGRGFHEQYFGPGTRLTVT.

This clonotype was detected a few times. The chain carries TRBV7-2 and TRBJ2-7; possibly TRBD1 for D (6 bases). The CDR3 is 13 amino acids. The germline V gene has CDR1 SGHTA and CDR2 FQGNSA. Trimming took 2 bases from V and 6 from J, leaving 11 bases between them. In DNA form, the CDR3 reads TGTGCCAGCAGCTTAATACAGGGCTCCGAGCAGTACTTC. This encodes CASSLIQGSEQYF.

The gene calls are TRBV15 and TRBJ2-1, with TRBD2 matching 11 bases. J lost 4 bases, V lost 5 bases, and 7 bases had no gene match. Germline values: CDR1 LNHNV, CDR2 YYDKDF (reference sequence). This CDR3 has 16 amino acids. The CDR3 region is CATSGSSGRLYNEQFF. The CDR3 coding sequence is TGTGCCACCAGCGGGTCTAGCGGGAGGCTGTACAATGAGCAGTTCTTC. Drawing the rest from reference TRBV15 and TRBJ2-1, the complete variable domain is DAMVIQNPRYQVTQFGKPVTLSCSQTLNHNVMYWYQQKSSQAPKLLFHYYDKDFNNEADTPDNFQSRRPNTSFCFLDIRSPGLGDTAMYLCATSGSSGRLYNEQFFGPGTRLTVL.

This clonotype was recorded many times. The rearrangement uses TRBV5-1 and TRBJ1-1; 7 bases are a match to TRBD1. Trimming took 5 bases from V and 4 from J; bases not matched to a gene: 5. The CDR3 has 13 residues. In germline, CDR1 is SGHRS, CDR2 YFSETQ. CDR3 sequence reads: CASSFTGVTEAFF. In nucleotides, the CDR3 is TGCGCCAGCAGTTTCACAGGGGTCACTGAAGCTTTCTTT.

This clonotype has just a few counts. J is TRBJ2-5 and V is TRBV5-1; D ambiguous. The CDR3 has 12 amino acids. Germline CDR1 and CDR2: SGHRS and YFSETQ. V dropped 5 bases and J dropped 1 base, with 6 bases sitting between them. This chain's CDR3 is CASRAVQETQYF. For the CDR3, the DNA is TGCGCCAGCAGAGCCGTCCAAGAGACCCAGTACTTC. Looking up the rest from reference TRBV5-1 and TRBJ2-5 gives the full variable domain: KAGVTQTPRYLIKTRGQQVTLSCSPISGHRSVSWYQQTPGQGLQFLFEYFSETQRNKGNFPGRFSGRQFSNSRSEMNVSTLELGDSALYLCASRAVQETQYFGPGTRLLVL.

This clonotype was seen repeatedly, ten times or more. The chain combines TRBV5-1 with TRBJ2-5, with TRBD2 matching over 7 bases. The junction had 4 bases not matched to a gene; V was cut back by 4 bases and J by 4 bases. The CDR3 runs to 13 residues. CDR1 and CDR2 from the germline V gene are SGHRS and YFSETQ. DNA for the CDR3: TGCGCCAGCAGCCGTCCGGGAGGAGAGACCCAGTACTTC. Protein: CASSRPGGETQYF.

This clonotype has just a few counts. The chain links TRBV7-2 to TRBJ1-4, with D possibly being TRBD1 (5 bases). Germline V gene sequence: CDR1 SGHTA, CDR2 FQGNSA. CDR3 length: 13 residues. Trimming stripped 8 bases from V and 10 bases from J, with 17 bases between. The CDR3 DNA is TGTGCCAGCCGAAGTTCCCTGGGGGGAAAACTGTTTTTT. This encodes CASRSSLGGKLFF.

In its sample, this clonotype was seen many times. The V gene is TRBV7-2, the J gene TRBJ1-1, with 9 bases lining up with TRBD1. CDR3 size: 15 residues. V gave up 2 bases and J gave up 1 base; unmatched junction bases: 2. Germline lookup yields CDR1 SGHTA and CDR2 FQGNSA. CDR3 residues: CASSLMGQGNTEAFF. In nucleotides, the CDR3 is TGTGCCAGCAGCTTAATGGGACAGGGGAACACTGAAGCTTTCTTT.

This chain links TRBV10-3 with TRBJ2-1; possible D gene TRBD2, 6 bases. The CDR3 loop spans 15 amino acids. The V end was cut by 3 bases, the J end by 0 bases, with 9 bases between. Germline CDR1 ENHRY, CDR2 SYGVKD. The chain's CDR3 is CAISDGRDSYNEQFF. The CDR3 DNA sequence: TGTGCCATCAGTGATGGGCGGGACTCCTACAATGAGCAGTTCTTC.

This clonotype came up many times. The V and J genes are TRBV28 and TRBJ2-2; D unclear. The CDR3 contains 14 residues. V was shortened by 3 bases and J by 8 bases, with 13 bases between the two germline ends. The germline gives CDR1 MDHEN, CDR2 SYDVKM. CDR3 region: CASSLTGAEGELFF. As DNA, the CDR3 is TGTGCCAGCAGTTTGACCGGTGCGGAAGGGGAGCTGTTTTTT.

This clonotype turned up a few times. The rearrangement links TRBV12-3 or TRBV12-4 to TRBJ2-7, with D maybe TRBD1 (5 bases). V lost 3 bases to trimming and J lost 5 bases, with 17 bases between them. CDR3 length: 15 amino acids. The CDR3 is CASSFRRADPHEQYF. CDR3 coding DNA: TGTGCCAGCAGTTTCCGCAGGGCGGACCCCCACGAGCAGTACTTC.

This clonotype was counted between two and nine times. The chain uses TRBV27 and TRBJ2-3; possibly TRBD2 for D (6 bases). With 7 bases removed from V and 2 bases from J, the gap between germline ends came to 16 bases. Germline V CDR1 and CDR2: MNHEY, SMNVEV (reference sequence). The CDR3 is made up of 15 amino acids. The CDR3, as DNA: TGTGCCAGCACAATGGGACTTTCTCACACAGATACGCAGTATTTT. It specifies CASTMGLSHTDTQYF.

As regards this clonotype: An end of the junction does not agree with germline; a read error may underlie this. This chain links TRBV9 with TRBJ2-3; 11 bases fit TRBD2. Germline V gives CDR1 SGDLS, CDR2 YYNGEE. The CDR3 loop spans 15 amino acids. CDR3 region: CATSVAGGPIDTQYF. CDR3 nucleotide sequence: TGTGCCACCAGCGTAGCGGGAGGGCCGATAGATACGCAGTATTTT.

This chain links TRBV11-2 with TRBJ1-1; D possibly corresponds to TRBD1 (6 bases). The V end was cut by 5 bases, the J end by 5 bases, with 21 bases between. CDR3 length: 16 residues. CDR1 SGHAT and CDR2 FQNNGV come from the germline V gene. The CDR3 is CASSGPGGPRMTEAFF. CDR3 DNA sequence: TGTGCCAGCAGCGGTCCTGGGGGGCCTAGGATGACTGAAGCTTTCTTT. The variable domain in full, completed from reference TRBV11-2 and TRBJ1-1, reads EAGVAQSPRYKIIEKRQSVAFWCNPISGHATLYWYQQILGQGPKLLIQFQNNGVVDDSQLPKDRFSAERLKGVDSTLKIQPAKLEDSAVYLCASSGPGGPRMTEAFFGQGTRLTVV.

This clonotype was detected many times. This chain links TRBV21-1 with TRBJ2-3; no check of the table's D call, TRBD2, against the DNA was made. TRBV21-1 is listed as a pseudogene. This CDR3 has 17 residues. The CDR3 sequence is CASSKNIPGGPTDTQYF. The CDR3 DNA reads as TGTGCCAGCAGCAAAAACATCCCGGGAGGGCCGACAGATACGCAGTATTTT.

This clonotype has only a few counts. The V and J genes are TRBV5-6 and TRBJ2-1; D is ambiguous. CDR1 and CDR2 from the germline V gene are SGHDT and YYEEEE. The CDR3 consists of 16 residues. V dropped 4 bases and J dropped 4 bases, with 18 bases sitting between them. The CDR3 sequence is CASSMYPGRSYNEQFF. DNA for the CDR3: TGTGCCAGCAGCATGTACCCGGGCCGTAGTTACAATGAGCAGTTCTTC.

This clonotype has a count of ten or more. The rearrangement uses TRBV7-2 and TRBJ2-2; D is possibly TRBD1 (5 bases). V gave up 5 bases and J gave up 4 bases, with 17 bases separating them. CDR3 size: 16 residues. From germline, CDR1 is SGHTA and CDR2 FQGNSA. This chain's CDR3 is CASSPQTESSTGELFF. The CDR3 DNA follows: TGTGCCAGCAGCCCACAGACAGAGTCGAGCACCGGGGAGCTGTTTTTT.

Ten or more counts support this clonotype. The chain couples TRBV3-1 to TRBJ2-3; possibly TRBD2 for D (6 bases). The length of the CDR3 is 13 residues. Germline lookup yields CDR1 LGHDT and CDR2 YNNKEL (reference sequence). The V end was cut by 0 bases, the J end by 5 bases, with 6 bases between. The chain's CDR3 is CASSQEGLDTQYF. The CDR3 bases are TGTGCCAGCAGCCAAGAGGGACTAGATACGCAGTATTTT.

The V gene is TRBV5-1, the J gene TRBJ2-1, with unresolved D. The V gene's germline CDR1 is SGHRS and CDR2 YFSETQ. Trimming removed 6 bases from V and 6 bases from J, with 19 bases in between. The CDR3 runs 15 residues. The DNA of the CDR3 is TGCGCCAGCAACTCCCCCGGAGCGCCCCCCAATGAGCAGTTCTTC. Encoded protein: CASNSPGAPPNEQFF.

This clonotype was counted only a few times. CDR3 DNA: TGCAGTGCTAGTCCCCAAGCTAATGAGCAGTTCTTC. Amino acid sequence: CSASPQANEQFF. V is TRBV20-1 and J is TRBJ2-1; D uncertain. CDR3 length: 12 residues. Germline-derived CDR1 and CDR2 are DFQATT and SNEGSKA (reference sequence). V lost 3 bases to trimming and J lost 7 bases, with 10 bases between them.

This clonotype occurred a few times. The CDR3 here is CASSTRRLGDEDIQYF. The CDR3 bases are TGCGCCAGCAGCACACGAAGACTAGGCGACGAGGACATTCAGTACTTC. The chain combines TRBV5-1 with TRBJ2-4, with TRBD2 as a possible D gene (6 bases). The CDR3 is 16 residues long. V was cut by 4 bases and J by 8 bases, with 22 bases left in between. Germline V CDR1 and CDR2: SGHRS, YFSETQ. The entire variable domain, with the rest obtained from reference TRBV5-1 and TRBJ2-4, is as follows: KAGVTQTPRYLIKTRGQQVTLSCSPISGHRSVSWYQQTPGQGLQFLFEYFSETQRNKGNFPGRFSGRQFSNSRSEMNVSTLELGDSALYLCASSTRRLGDEDIQYFGAGTRLSVL.